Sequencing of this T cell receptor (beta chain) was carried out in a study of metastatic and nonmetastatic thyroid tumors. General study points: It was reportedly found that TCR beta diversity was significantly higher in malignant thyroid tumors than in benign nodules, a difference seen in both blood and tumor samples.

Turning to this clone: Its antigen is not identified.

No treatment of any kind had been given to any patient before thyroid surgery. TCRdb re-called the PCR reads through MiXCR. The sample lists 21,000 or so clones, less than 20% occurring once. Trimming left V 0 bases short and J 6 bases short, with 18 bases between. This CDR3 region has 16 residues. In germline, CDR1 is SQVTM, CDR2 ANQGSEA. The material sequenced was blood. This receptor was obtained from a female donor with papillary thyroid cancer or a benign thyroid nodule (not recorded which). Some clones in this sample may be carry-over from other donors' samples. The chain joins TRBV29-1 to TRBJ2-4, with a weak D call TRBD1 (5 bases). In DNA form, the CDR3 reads TGCAGCGTTGAAGATCGGCAGGGAAGGTCCGGAAACATTCAGTACTTC. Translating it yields CSVEDRQGRSGNIQYF.